This TCR beta chain was documented in a study of beta chain features in type 1 diabetes (dated by TCRdb to about 2018). For the study in its entirety: Mean age, gender distribution, total cell number and subset yield were not different between patients and healthy donors. Across all samples, some 110,000,000 sorted cells were examined, and cell number per subset correlated strongly with RNA yield. In the study, TCRB repertoires of sorted circulating CD4+ T cell subsets from recently diagnosed type 1 diabetes patients were compared with those of matched healthy donors. Naive and central memory subsets were obtained from all 30 or so donors, but regulatory and stem cell-like memory subsets were isolated from only 8 patients and roughly eight healthy donors. Overall results and qualifications from the work: Naive, central memory and regulatory TCRB repertoires appeared more similar among patients than among healthy donors. In all four CD4+ subsets, TCRB CDR3 length was moderately but significantly shorter in type 1 diabetes patients. Because the HLA sub-analyses included only small numbers of individuals, any influence of HLA type on TCRB rearrangement was left unresolved. Shorter templates might be favored by PCR, yet because patient and control samples were amplified and corrected together, any such skew would affect both groups equally. Patients with type 1 diabetes made fewer insertions and deleted more nucleotides at VDJ recombination sites, implying thymic rearrangement abnormalities. Because cDNA was sequenced instead of genomic DNA, highly expressing activated cells could be over-represented, though the groups showed no difference in activation or CD3 levels.

The High Capacity cDNA Reverse Transcription Kit was used to reverse transcribe all of the isolated RNA, meaning that expressed TCRB transcripts were what got sequenced. Naive, central memory and regulatory T cell samples underwent deep immunoSEQ sequencing, averaging about 3.57 million total reads per sample. Sorted cells were lysed in RLT buffer and RNA was extracted with DNase-treated RNeasy Micro or Mini kits, depending on cell number. To prevent cross-contamination, every cell subset was processed on its own, while patient and healthy donor samples were processed together. The immunoSEQ multiplex PCR was used to amplify TCRB sequences from cDNA, generating 87-bp fragments that spanned the CDR3 region. Sequencing of the amplicons was done on the Illumina HiSeq platform. In the original analysis: Synthetic template baselines were used to correct PCR bias computationally, reads within Hamming distance 2 were collapsed together, and singletons that could not be merged were discarded. By aligning reads against IMGT, V, D and J genes, CDR3 length, and insertions or deletions at six rearrangement sites were assigned. Within each subset, clonotype counts were normalized to sorted cell number, and only after that were true diversity and Gini coefficients computed with the tcR R package. The overlap coefficient, calculated on TCRB nucleotide sequences, was used to measure repertoire sharing. TCRdb took over this immuneACCESS table, retaining in-frame rearrangements with V and J assigned. Such tables are incomplete; in checked studies, under half of the missing clones stem from an unresolved V gene, and the remainder is unexplained. That table is the source of V, J and clone size, and D and trimming were worked out from the DNA. This sample comprises a few hundred thousand clones, 27% of them detected only once. The top ten clonotypes cover roughly 4% of the sample.

Each donor gave one peripheral blood draw, averaging around 120 mL, which was collected into heparinised tubes. Naive, central memory, regulatory and stem cell-like memory CD4+ T cells were sorted on a BD FACSAria II using a panel including CD45RO, CCR7, CD25, CD127, CD95 and CD27. A purity above 98% was achieved for all sorted populations. PBMCs were separated immediately by Lymphoprep density gradient centrifugation and were stained directly, without being cultured. So that batch effects would be minimized, each experiment stained and sorted samples in pairs, pairing one healthy donor with one patient. This clone was seen a few times. Its binding antigen is unknown. No base qualities exist here, and no much larger clone lies one base off it. This TCR came from a man aged 30-40 years in good health. Material: central memory CD4+ T cells from blood.

The CDR3 region: CASSLSLGSYEQYF. The sequence in DNA is TGTGCCAGCAGCTTGAGTTTGGGTTCCTACGAGCAGTACTTC. Recombination joined TRBV7-9 with TRBJ2-7; the D gene is not confidently resolved. For CDR1 and CDR2, the germline V gene (reference sequence) lists SEHNR and FQNEAQ. The CDR3 spans 14 residues, from the cysteine through the phenylalanine. Only the CDR3 portion is preserved as DNA: 42 bases, with reading frame beginning at the first base. Between the V and J ends, shortened by 3 bases and 1 base respectively, the junction contains 10 bases. The CDR3 plus the reference TRBV7-9 and TRBJ2-7 genes for the other parts give the full variable domain: DTGVSQNPRHKITKRGQNVTFRCDPISEHNRLYWYRQTLGQGPEFLTYFQNEAQLEKSRLLSDRFSAERPKGSFSTLEIQRTEQGDSAMYLCASSLSLGSYEQYFGPGTRLTVT.